Sequencing of this T cell receptor beta chain was carried out in a study of spatial heterogeneity in lung cancer. A note on this clonotype: Little can be read into the size of this beta chain, an off-target read in a library designed for alpha chains.

Trimming took 4 bases from V and 5 from J; bases not matched to a gene: 15. The CDR3 sequence is 16 residues long. Per the germline V gene, CDR1 is SGDLS and CDR2 is YYNGEE. TCRdb redid the calling of the 5' RACE reads with MiXCR, one entry per CDR3 protein. The data contain roughly 620 distinct CDR3 sequences, less than 70% of them singletons. The time point is: blood at routine non-recurrence follow-up after resection. From tumor, nontumor lung or frozen PBMC, whole RNA was taken unsorted for sequencing. The chain has TRBV9 and TRBJ2-7; 7 nucleotides line up with TRBD1. This sample comprised PBMCs, obtained at follow-up. The receptor comes from a female donor with early-stage non-small cell lung cancer. In nucleotides, the CDR3 is TGTGCCAGCAGCACCCACTCCGGGACAGCTTTTAACGAGCAGTACTTC. Encoded protein: CASSTHSGTAFNEQYF.